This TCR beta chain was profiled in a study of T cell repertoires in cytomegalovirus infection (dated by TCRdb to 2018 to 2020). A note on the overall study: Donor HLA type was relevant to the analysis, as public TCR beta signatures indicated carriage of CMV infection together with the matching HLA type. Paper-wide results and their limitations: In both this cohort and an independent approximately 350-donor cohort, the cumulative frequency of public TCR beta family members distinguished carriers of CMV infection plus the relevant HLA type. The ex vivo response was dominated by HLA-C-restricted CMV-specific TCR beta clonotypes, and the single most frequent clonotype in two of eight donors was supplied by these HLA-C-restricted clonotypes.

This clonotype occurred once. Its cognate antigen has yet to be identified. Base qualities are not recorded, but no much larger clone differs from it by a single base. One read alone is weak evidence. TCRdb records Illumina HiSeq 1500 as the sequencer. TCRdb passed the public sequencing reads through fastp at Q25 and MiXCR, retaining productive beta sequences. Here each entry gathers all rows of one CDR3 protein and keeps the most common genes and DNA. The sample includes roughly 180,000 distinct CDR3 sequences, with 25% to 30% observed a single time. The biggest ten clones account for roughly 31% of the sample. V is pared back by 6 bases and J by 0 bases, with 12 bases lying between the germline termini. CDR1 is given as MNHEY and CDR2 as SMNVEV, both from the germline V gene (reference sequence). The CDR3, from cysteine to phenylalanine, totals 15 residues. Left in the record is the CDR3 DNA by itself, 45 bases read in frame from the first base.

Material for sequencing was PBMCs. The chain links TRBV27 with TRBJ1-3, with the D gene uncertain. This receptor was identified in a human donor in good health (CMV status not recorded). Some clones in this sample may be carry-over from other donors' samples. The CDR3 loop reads CASRALLSSGNTIYF. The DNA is TGTGCCAGCAGGGCCCTTCTGAGCTCTGGAAACACCATATATTTT.